The next 13 T cell receptor beta chains were all read from a single sample in a study of T-cell memory formation after mild COVID-19. TCRdb re-called the 5' RACE reads with MiXCR, one entry per CDR3 protein. The sample lists under 250,000 distinct CDR3 sequences; 15% were seen once. The specimen sequenced was PBMCs or a T cell subset sorted from them (not recorded which). All receptors derive from an adult woman who had mild COVID-19 (a few samples of this study predate the infection). Cell type and time point are not known.

There are a few counts of this clonotype. V is TRBV20-1 and J is TRBJ1-1, with 8 bases identical to TRBD1. Per the germline V gene, CDR1 is DFQATT and CDR2 is SNEGSKA (reference sequence). V lost 7 bases, J lost 0 bases, and 10 bases stayed unmatched. This CDR3 has 15 amino acids. The CDR3 reads CSGEPGGYVNTEAFF. The CDR3 nucleotides are TGCAGTGGCGAGCCAGGGGGCTATGTGAACACTGAAGCTTTCTTT.

This clonotype was counted at least ten times. The chain carries TRBV12-3 or TRBV12-4 and TRBJ1-2, with D perhaps TRBD1 (6 bases). V lost 6 bases to trimming and J lost 0 bases, with 20 bases between them. The CDR3 is 17 amino acids. The CDR3 DNA follows: TGTGCCAGCAGACTGACGACAGGAGAGGGGCCTAACTATGGCTACACCTTC. Amino acid sequence: CASRLTTGEGPNYGYTF.

V gene TRBV18 combines with J gene TRBJ1-1, with D possibly TRBD1 on 5 matching bases. This CDR3 contains 15 residues. Germline V gives CDR1 KGHSH, CDR2 LQKENI. Trimming shortened V by 3 bases and J by 10 bases, and 21 bases separated the two germline ends. DNA for the CDR3: TGTGCCAGCTCACCCCGGGACGGAGAAGGAAGTGTAGCTTTCTTT. This gives the protein CASSPRDGEGSVAFF.

V usage is TRBV7-2 and J usage is TRBJ2-5; TRBD2 agrees at 8 bases. V trimming: 4 bases; J trimming: 7 bases; junction bases outside the gene matches: 11. The CDR3 contains 15 residues. Germline CDR1 is SGHTA and CDR2 is FQGNSA. CDR3 amino acids: CASSSRRTSQGTQYF. Written as DNA, the CDR3 is TGTGCCAGCAGCTCGAGACGGACTAGCCAGGGGACCCAGTACTTC.

The rearrangement uses TRBV20-1 and TRBJ1-1; D not resolved. Germline lookup yields CDR1 DFQATT and CDR2 SNEGSKA (reference sequence). Trimming shortened V by 6 bases and J by 3 bases, and 20 bases separated the two germline ends. The CDR3 runs to 15 residues. The CDR3 DNA is TGCAGTGCCGCAGCCCGGGAGGTTAGATACACTGAAGCTTTCTTT. Translating gives CSAAAREVRYTEAFF.

J is TRBJ2-1 and V is TRBV20-1; tentatively, D is TRBD2 (6 bases). Germline CDR1 is DFQATT and CDR2 is SNEGSKA (reference sequence). The CDR3 consists of 13 residues. Trimming took off 7 bases at V and 6 bases at J, with 16 bases between the two ends. CDR3 DNA sequence: TGCAGTGTCTATGGGCAGGGAGGCAATGAGCAGTTCTTC. This translates into CSVYGQGGNEQFF.

The chain links TRBV11-2 to TRBJ2-1; a weak D match, TRBD2 (6 bases). The V gene's germline CDR1 is SGHAT and CDR2 FQNNGV. This CDR3 contains 17 residues. V dropped 5 bases and J dropped 1 base, with 18 bases sitting between them. CDR3: CASSPQGGWRSYNEQFF. The CDR3 nucleotides read TGTGCCAGCAGCCCTCAGGGAGGATGGAGGTCCTACAATGAGCAGTTCTTC.

A few counts support this clonotype. V and J are TRBV5-5 and TRBJ2-7, with TRBD1 as a possible D gene (6 bases). Germline assignment: CDR1 SGHKS and CDR2 YYEKEE (reference sequence). CDR3 length: 14 amino acids. Between the trimmed V and J ends, which lost 2 bases and 2 bases, there was a span of 11 bases. The CDR3 sequence: CASSLTGNTYEQYF. DNA of the CDR3: TGTGCCAGCAGCTTAACAGGGAATACCTACGAGCAGTACTTC. The complete variable domain, with remaining parts taken from reference TRBV5-5 and TRBJ2-7, reads DAGVTQSPTHLIKTRGQQVTLRCSPISGHKSVSWYQQVLGQGPQFIFQYYEKEERGRGNFPDRFSARQFPNYSSELNVNALLLGDSALYLCASSLTGNTYEQYFGPGTRLTVT.

This clonotype was seen more than once but under ten times. The V call is TRBV6-2 or TRBV6-3, the J call TRBJ2-7; D call uncertain. The CDR3 loop spans 16 amino acids. Trimming stripped 0 bases from V and 3 bases from J, with 15 bases between. Germline CDR1 and CDR2: MNHEY and SVGEGT. The CDR3 is CASSYSRYKQLYEQYF. CDR3 bases: TGTGCCAGCAGTTACTCGAGGTATAAGCAGCTCTACGAGCAGTACTTC.

The V gene is TRBV3-1, the J gene TRBJ2-3, with 7 bases aligning to TRBD2. CDR1 LGHDT and CDR2 YNNKEL come from the germline V gene (reference sequence). The CDR3 is made up of 16 amino acids. V lost 3 bases and J lost 0; bases outside the gene matches: 6. The CDR3 sequence is CASSQRAGSSTDTQYF. In DNA form, the CDR3 reads TGTGCCAGCAGCCAGAGAGCGGGGAGCAGCACAGATACGCAGTATTTT.

V gene TRBV18 combines with J gene TRBJ1-2, with D perhaps matching TRBD1 (5 bases). From germline, CDR1 is KGHSH and CDR2 LQKENI. V lost 2 bases and J lost 5, with 12 bases in between. The CDR3 extends over 14 amino acids. In DNA form, the CDR3 reads TGTGCCAGCTCACCAGGTCGACAGTTGTATGGCTACACCTTC. Translated: CASSPGRQLYGYTF.

This clonotype has only a few counts. This chain connects TRBV30 to TRBJ1-2; a possible D gene is TRBD1 (6 bases). The CDR3 runs to 14 residues. CDR1 is GTSNPN and CDR2 is SVGIG in the germline V gene (reference sequence). The ends were cut back, 0 bases at V and 5 bases at J, with 13 bases in the middle. This chain's CDR3 is CAWSVPRGKYGYTF. CDR3 in DNA: TGTGCCTGGAGTGTACCCAGGGGCAAGTATGGCTACACCTTC.

The chain recombines TRBV4-1 with TRBJ2-7; D perhaps matches TRBD2 (7 bases). This CDR3 is 15 amino acids long. The germline V gene encodes CDR1 MGHRA and CDR2 YSYEKL. V dropped 1 base and J dropped 7 bases, with 17 bases sitting between them. The CDR3 nucleotides are TGCGCCAGCAGCCAAGCGGGGGGCCGACCTGGAGAGCAGTACTTC. It is translated as CASSQAGGRPGEQYF.